The TCR beta chain under discussion was sequenced for a study of T cell responses to AZD1222 COVID-19 vaccine. Germline trimming cut 3 bases from V and 5 bases from J; bases unmatched to any gene: 8. Germline-derived CDR1 and CDR2 are ENHRY and SYGVKD. The CDR3 is 15 amino acids. Produced via immunoSEQ multiplex PCR; TCRdb's table is partial and in-frame only. The table includes 150,000 to 180,000 clones, around nine tenths detected once. V is TRBV10-3 and J is TRBJ1-1; 8 bases align to TRBD1. This receptor was obtained from an adult in good health. The specimen was peripheral blood, collected on day 0 of AZD1222 vaccination. The CDR3 reads CAISEKTGGNTEAFF. The CDR3 DNA reads as TGTGCCATCAGTGAAAAAACAGGGGGAAATACTGAAGCTTTCTTT.